This T cell receptor (beta chain) was retrieved from a study of spatial heterogeneity in lung cancer. The wider study: Samples came from roughly 75 TRACERx patients with untreated early-stage lung cancer. Beta-chain sequences were consistently detected more often than alpha-chain sequences.

This clonotype was counted ten times or more. Every TCR cDNA molecule bore its own unique molecular identifier. TCRdb processed the 5' RACE reads anew with MiXCR; each CDR3 protein has one entry. Among tens of thousands of distinct CDR3 sequences listed, about an eighth were seen once. Sample time point: blood at routine non-recurrence follow-up after resection. With 2 bases clipped from V and 6 bases from J, the junction kept 4 bases outside the gene matches. The CDR3 runs to 14 residues. The chain employs TRBV12-3 or TRBV12-4 and TRBJ2-4; TRBD2 matches at 7 bases. This clonotype was sampled from a male donor with early-stage non-small cell lung cancer. The sequencing here drew on PBMCs, taken at follow-up. CDR3: CASSLSGEGNIQYF. DNA for the CDR3: TGTGCCAGCAGTTTATCGGGGGAGGGAAACATTCAGTACTTC.